This T cell receptor beta chain was retrieved from a study of Graves' ophthalmopathy and Graves' hyperthyroidism. Points from the study as a whole: Blood shared most expanded thyroid clonotypes above 0.001 frequency. Forecasting of ophthalmopathy progression by the model achieved over 55% sensitivity and 72.22% specificity. The 13-signature model separated ophthalmopathy from stable hyperthyroidism at over 85% sensitivity and around 81% specificity.

Points on this clonotype: Its target is unknown.

If no ophthalmopathy appeared within 18 months of follow-up, hyperthyroidism was termed stable. CDR1 MNHEY and CDR2 SVGAGI come from the germline V gene. The CDR3 extends over 14 amino acids. Trimming took off 2 bases at V and 7 bases at J, with 14 bases between the two ends. RNA served as the template for amplifying TCR beta CDR3 regions. HTBI primers served in a first-round RT-PCR, which a second-round multiplex PCR followed. TCRdb used MiXCR to reprocess the multiplex PCR reads, holding one entry per CDR3 protein. The data contain hundreds of thousands of distinct CDR3 sequences, around a fifth of them singletons.

The clonotype was recovered from a woman younger than 30 with stable Graves' hyperthyroidism. Some clones in this sample may be carry-over from other donors' samples. Sequencing used peripheral blood. The chain employs TRBV6-5 and TRBJ1-2; D remains ambiguous. The CDR3 reads CASSYGRAGPGYTF. The CDR3 nucleotides read TGTGCCAGCAGTTACGGTAGGGCAGGCCCTGGCTACACCTTC.